This is a list of T cell receptor beta chains from one sample in a study of control samples from healthy donors and cancer patients. The repertoire was sequenced with immunoSEQ multiplex PCR; TCRdb's copy has only in-frame clones and lacks some. The sample holds about 220,000 clones; around 94% are singletons and the top ten take approximately 1.4%. The sequenced sample was blood. The receptor set was obtained from a man in his fifties in good health. The CDR3 runs from the conserved cysteine through the conserved F or W. Fields, in order: clone size, V gene, CDR3 protein. Clone size is stated in some rows and not others, as once, few, many or a class when expanded.

>-|TRBV6-5
CASSVLAGDTDTQYF
>-|TRBV5-4
CASSSLTVSGAGELFF
>-|TRBV5-5
CASSLGGDGTYGYTF
>-|TRBV3-1/TRBV3-2
CASSQASKNTEAFF
>-|TRBV6-4
CASREEGIGAYGYTF
>-|TRBV18
CASSREINSPLHF
>once|TRBV12-3/TRBV12-4
CASSLGRGYEQYF
>-|TRBV7-9
CASSLVPSNQPQHF
>-|TRBV7-2
CASSSGQGAGEQYF
>-|TRBV27
CASSSDGATNEKLFF
>-|TRBV18
CASSLQPSTDTQYF
>-|TRBV11-1
CASIKNRGLNTEAFF
>-|TRBV19
CASRKQGGQPQHF
>-|TRBV5-8
CASSLAPGQGLGEQYF
>-|TRBV7-9
CASSPTSGGWGETQYF
>-|TRBV3-1/TRBV3-2
CASSQGGQRNYNEQFF
>-|TRBV28
CASRTRGVGGYTF
>-|TRBV3-1/TRBV3-2
CASSQARGSGELFF
>-|TRBV30
CAWDRDSPLHF
>-|TRBV30
CAWSVKAIGELFF
>-|TRBV19
CASNPDSLHTGELFF
>-|TRBV3-1/TRBV3-2
CASSQRDRLQETQYF
>-|TRBV5-6
CASSLTGGNQPQHF
>-|TRBV6-6
CASSFTGSDYGYTF
>-|TRBV5-1
CASSGSGENGYTF
>-|TRBV6-5
CASSYLSGPDYEQYF
>-|TRBV11-3
CASSLGGGYGEQFF
>-|TRBV28
CASMRQDTEAFF
>-|TRBV27
CASSLDRTGETNTEAFF
>-|TRBV2
CASSERRQETQYF
>-|TRBV5-4
CASSLGQRIPNYGYTF
>-|TRBV9
CASSVGPGNTDTQYF
>-|TRBV3-1/TRBV3-2
CASSLSTGWSEKLFF
>-|TRBV13
CASSTKTGPPNYGYTF
>-|TRBV5-1
CASSRDRGLGDTEAFF
>-|TRBV11-3
CASSLRDRETQYF
>-|TRBV4-3
CASSQDPPGGREKLFF
>-|TRBV6-5
CASSYSGQPNTEAFF
>-|TRBV3-1/TRBV3-2
CASSGDRHYGYTF
>-|TRBV28
CASSSNQGEYGYTF
>-|TRBV5-1
CASSFNEKLFF
>-|TRBV24-1
CATSDSQRRGYTF
>once|TRBV7-6
CASSLNRATEAFF
>-|TRBV19
CASSIKVRSEKLFF
>once|TRBV3-1/TRBV3-2
CASTETATSYEQYF
>-|TRBV3-1/TRBV3-2
CASSQRDRGLTDGYTF
>-|TRBV4-2
CASSRRPKLTAEITGNTIYF
>-|TRBV6-4
CASSVKRRPRLF